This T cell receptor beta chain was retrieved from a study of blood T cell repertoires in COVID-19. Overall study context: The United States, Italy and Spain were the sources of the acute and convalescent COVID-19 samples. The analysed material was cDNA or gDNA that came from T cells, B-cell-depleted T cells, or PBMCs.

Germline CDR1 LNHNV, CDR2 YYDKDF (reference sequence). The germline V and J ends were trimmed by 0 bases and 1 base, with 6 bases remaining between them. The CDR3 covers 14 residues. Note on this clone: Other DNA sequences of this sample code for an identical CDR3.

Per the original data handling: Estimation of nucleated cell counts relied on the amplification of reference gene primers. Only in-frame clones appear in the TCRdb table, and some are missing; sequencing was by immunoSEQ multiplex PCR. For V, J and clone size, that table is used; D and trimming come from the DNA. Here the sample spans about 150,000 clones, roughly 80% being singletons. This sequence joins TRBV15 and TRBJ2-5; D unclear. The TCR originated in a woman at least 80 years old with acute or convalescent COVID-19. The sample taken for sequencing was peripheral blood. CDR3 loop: CATSRDRAQETQYF. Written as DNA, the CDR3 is TGTGCCACCAGCAGAGATCGAGCCCAAGAGACCCAGTACTTC.